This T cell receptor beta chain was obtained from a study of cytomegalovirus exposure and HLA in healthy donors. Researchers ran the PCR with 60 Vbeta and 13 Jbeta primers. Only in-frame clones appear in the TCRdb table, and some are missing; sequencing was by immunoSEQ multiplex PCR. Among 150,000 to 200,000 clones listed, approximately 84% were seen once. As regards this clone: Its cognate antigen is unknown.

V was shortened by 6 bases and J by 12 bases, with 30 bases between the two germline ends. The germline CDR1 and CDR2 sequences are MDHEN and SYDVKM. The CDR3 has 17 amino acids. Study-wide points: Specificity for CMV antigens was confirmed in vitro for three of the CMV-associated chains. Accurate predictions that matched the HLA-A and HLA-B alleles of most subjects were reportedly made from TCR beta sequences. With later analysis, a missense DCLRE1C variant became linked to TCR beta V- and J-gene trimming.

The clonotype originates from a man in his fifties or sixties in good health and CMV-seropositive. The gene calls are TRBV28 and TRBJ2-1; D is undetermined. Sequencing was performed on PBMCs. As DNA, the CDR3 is TGTGCCAGCAGCCCCCTAAGAGGAGTGGCAATAGGTCTGAGGCAGTTCTTC. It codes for CASSPLRGVAIGLRQFF.